This TCR beta chain was documented in a study of shared clonotypes between healthy human individuals. Whole-study context: Three plates each covered CD4 naive and memory; CD8 naive two, CD8 memory one. Whole-study findings and limits: Roughly 5% of naive CD4 clonotypes were shared across a handful of donors.

For this clone: Its cognate antigen is unknown.

CDR3 size: 14 residues. V lost 5 bases, J lost 8 bases, and 4 bases stayed unmatched. Germline CDR1 is LGHNT and CDR2 is FRNRAP. The authors divided CD4+ cells into CD45RA+ naive and CD45RA-negative memory subsets. Using immunoSEQ multiplex PCR, the repertoire was profiled, and TCRdb retains in-frame clones only, with some absent. The repertoire holds some 1.5 million clones, 98% seen once, with roughly 0.4% in the top ten. The specimen was naive CD4+ T cells sorted from blood. Described subset: CD45RA+ positively selected. The rearrangement uses TRBV12-5 and TRBJ2-1; 12 bases fit TRBD2. This sequence was found in a man younger than 40 in good health. The CDR3 sequence is CASGRLAGDDEQFF. CDR3 nucleotides: TGTGCTAGTGGTAGACTAGCGGGAGACGATGAGCAGTTCTTC.